These T cell receptor beta chains were read from a single sample in a study of T cells after yellow fever vaccination. TCRdb reprocessed the 5' RACE reads with MiXCR, giving one entry per CDR3 protein. The sample consists of roughly 500,000 distinct CDR3 sequences, 15% to 20% of them appearing once. The sample consisted of PBMCs, taken 15 days after the yellow fever booster vaccination. These receptors were obtained from a man between 25 and 39 years old who received the YFV17D yellow fever vaccine. Each CDR3 is given with its conserved first and last residue. Fields, in order: V gene, clone size, J gene, D gene, CDR3 protein, CDR3 DNA. The D gene is left open where the match is weak. The size field is filled for only some rows; it gives once, few, many or a size class.

V gene: TRBV7-2
clone size: few
J gene: TRBJ2-5
D gene: NA
CDR3 protein: CASSMAALAPRQETQYF
CDR3 DNA: TGTGCCAGCAGCATGGCGGCCCTAGCCCCTCGCCAAGAGACCCAGTACTTC

V gene: TRBV27
clone size: few
J gene: TRBJ1-2
D gene: NA
CDR3 protein: CASGSSRTANYGYTF
CDR3 DNA: TGTGCCAGCGGAAGCAGTAGGACAGCTAACTATGGCTACACCTTC

V gene: TRBV12-3/TRBV12-4
clone size: NA
J gene: TRBJ2-7
D gene: TRBD2
CDR3 protein: CASSGGSGRIPYEPYF
CDR3 DNA: TGTGCCAGCTCGGGAGGTAGCGGGAGGATACCCTACGAGCCGTACTTC

V gene: TRBV4-3
clone size: NA
J gene: TRBJ1-1
D gene: NA
CDR3 protein: CASSQVPGGGAEAFF
CDR3 DNA: TGCGCCAGCAGCCAAGTGCCGGGGGGAGGCGCTGAAGCTTTCTTT

V gene: TRBV5-1
clone size: NA
J gene: TRBJ2-1
D gene: TRBD1
CDR3 protein: CASSIGQGAHEQFF
CDR3 DNA: TGCGCCAGCAGCATAGGACAGGGGGCCCATGAGCAGTTCTTC

V gene: TRBV29-1
clone size: NA
J gene: TRBJ1-2
D gene: NA
CDR3 protein: CSVGHPKINYGYTF
CDR3 DNA: TGCAGCGTTGGACATCCCAAGATTAACTATGGCTACACCTTC

V gene: TRBV5-5
clone size: many
J gene: TRBJ1-1
D gene: NA
CDR3 protein: CASSLGGGVNTEAFF
CDR3 DNA: TGTGCCAGCAGCTTGGGAGGGGGGGTGAACACTGAAGCTTTCTTT

V gene: TRBV29-1
clone size: NA
J gene: TRBJ1-1
D gene: NA
CDR3 protein: CSVGGEPMNTEAFF
CDR3 DNA: TGCAGCGTCGGGGGAGAGCCCATGAACACTGAAGCTTTCTTT

V gene: TRBV12-3/TRBV12-4
clone size: NA
J gene: TRBJ2-1
D gene: NA
CDR3 protein: CASSLASSEQFF
CDR3 DNA: TGTGCCAGCAGTTTAGCCAGTAGTGAGCAGTTCTTC

V gene: TRBV29-1
clone size: NA
J gene: TRBJ2-5
D gene: TRBD2
CDR3 protein: CSVRGFGGRALETQYF
CDR3 DNA: TGCAGCGTTAGAGGATTTGGGGGGAGGGCCTTGGAGACCCAGTACTTC

V gene: TRBV11-2
clone size: NA
J gene: TRBJ2-2
D gene: NA
CDR3 protein: CASGLRTNTGELFF
CDR3 DNA: TGTGCCAGCGGTCTGCGTACGAACACCGGGGAGCTGTTTTTT

V gene: TRBV12-3/TRBV12-4
clone size: few
J gene: TRBJ1-1
D gene: TRBD1
CDR3 protein: CASRRDRGQMNTEAFF
CDR3 DNA: TGTGCCAGCAGGAGGGACAGGGGGCAGATGAACACTGAAGCTTTCTTT

V gene: TRBV7-2
clone size: NA
J gene: TRBJ1-5
D gene: NA
CDR3 protein: CASSLSRGAEPQHF
CDR3 DNA: TGTGCCAGCAGCTTATCGAGGGGCGCAGAGCCCCAGCATTTT

V gene: TRBV7-6
clone size: NA
J gene: TRBJ2-7
D gene: NA
CDR3 protein: CASSLSSVGQGNEQYF
CDR3 DNA: TGTGCCAGCAGCTTAAGTTCGGTAGGTCAGGGCAACGAGCAGTACTTC

V gene: TRBV7-2
clone size: NA
J gene: TRBJ2-3
D gene: NA
CDR3 protein: CASSWGGATYTDTQYF
CDR3 DNA: TGTGCCAGCAGCTGGGGGGGGGCTACCTACACAGATACGCAGTATTTT

V gene: TRBV30
clone size: few
J gene: TRBJ2-7
D gene: NA
CDR3 protein: CAWSAGIGEQYF
CDR3 DNA: TGTGCCTGGAGCGCGGGAATTGGAGAGCAGTACTTC

V gene: TRBV20-1
clone size: NA
J gene: TRBJ1-5
D gene: TRBD1
CDR3 protein: CSARAGTGSTNQPQHF
CDR3 DNA: TGCAGTGCTAGAGCCGGGACAGGGAGTACCAATCAGCCCCAGCATTTT

V gene: TRBV5-1
clone size: NA
J gene: TRBJ1-4
D gene: NA
CDR3 protein: CASSFGSSYEKLFF
CDR3 DNA: TGCGCCAGCAGCTTTGGGTCAAGTTATGAAAAACTGTTTTTT

V gene: TRBV20-1
clone size: few
J gene: TRBJ1-5
D gene: NA
CDR3 protein: CSARDPRLFSQHF
CDR3 DNA: TGCAGTGCTAGAGACCCAAGACTTTTTTCCCAGCATTTT

V gene: TRBV20-1
clone size: few
J gene: TRBJ2-7
D gene: NA
CDR3 protein: CSARPGRNSYEQYF
CDR3 DNA: TGCAGTGCTAGACCAGGGCGGAACTCCTACGAGCAGTACTTC

V gene: TRBV19
clone size: NA
J gene: TRBJ2-2
D gene: TRBD1
CDR3 protein: CASSSTAWGQGKNTGELFF
CDR3 DNA: TGTGCCAGTAGTAGTACGGCTTGGGGACAGGGGAAGAACACCGGGGAGCTGTTTTTT

V gene: TRBV7-2
clone size: NA
J gene: TRBJ2-1
D gene: TRBD2
CDR3 protein: CASSPPTSVRNEQFF
CDR3 DNA: TGTGCCAGCAGCCCCCCGACTAGCGTGAGGAATGAGCAGTTCTTC

V gene: TRBV9
clone size: NA
J gene: TRBJ2-7
D gene: NA
CDR3 protein: CASSVDAGTLSLYEQYF
CDR3 DNA: TGTGCCAGCAGCGTAGACGCAGGGACTCTATCCCTTTACGAGCAGTACTTC

V gene: TRBV7-2
clone size: NA
J gene: TRBJ2-5
D gene: NA
CDR3 protein: CASSRGGGVETQYF
CDR3 DNA: TGTGCCAGCAGCAGGGGTGGCGGGGTGGAGACCCAGTACTTC

V gene: TRBV20-1
clone size: NA
J gene: TRBJ2-3
D gene: NA
CDR3 protein: CSARDGTTDTQYF
CDR3 DNA: TGCAGTGCTAGAGATGGCACTACAGATACGCAGTATTTT

V gene: TRBV9
clone size: NA
J gene: TRBJ2-5
D gene: NA
CDR3 protein: CASSVQQGRETQYF
CDR3 DNA: TGTGCCAGCAGCGTGCAACAGGGGAGGGAGACCCAGTACTTC

V gene: TRBV7-2
clone size: NA
J gene: TRBJ2-1
D gene: TRBD2
CDR3 protein: CASSLTGRVGEQFF
CDR3 DNA: TGTGCCAGCAGCTTAACCGGGAGGGTAGGTGAGCAGTTCTTC

V gene: TRBV12-3/TRBV12-4
clone size: NA
J gene: TRBJ2-3
D gene: NA
CDR3 protein: CASSLGTQSTDTQYF
CDR3 DNA: TGTGCCAGCAGTCTCGGGACTCAGAGCACAGATACGCAGTATTTT

V gene: TRBV28
clone size: NA
J gene: TRBJ2-7
D gene: NA
CDR3 protein: CASSWQNYYEQYF
CDR3 DNA: TGTGCCAGCAGTTGGCAGAACTACTACGAGCAGTACTTC

V gene: TRBV7-2
clone size: few
J gene: TRBJ2-2
D gene: NA
CDR3 protein: CASSLLLRTATGELFF
CDR3 DNA: TGTGCCAGCAGCTTGCTGCTCCGGACAGCTACCGGGGAGCTGTTTTTT

V gene: TRBV5-1
clone size: few
J gene: TRBJ2-5
D gene: NA
CDR3 protein: CASSTDQETQYF
CDR3 DNA: TGCGCCAGCAGCACCGACCAAGAGACCCAGTACTTC

V gene: TRBV19
clone size: NA
J gene: TRBJ2-2
D gene: TRBD1
CDR3 protein: CASTRNRDRGLTGELFF
CDR3 DNA: TGTGCCAGTACCCGGAATAGGGACAGGGGGTTGACCGGGGAGCTGTTTTTT

V gene: TRBV20-1
clone size: NA
J gene: TRBJ2-7
D gene: NA
CDR3 protein: CSARLRRYEQYF
CDR3 DNA: TGCAGTGCTAGACTTCGACGCTACGAGCAGTACTTC

V gene: TRBV5-4
clone size: NA
J gene: TRBJ2-2
D gene: NA
CDR3 protein: CASRWEDGELFF
CDR3 DNA: TGTGCCAGCAGATGGGAGGACGGGGAGCTGTTTTTT

V gene: TRBV20-1
clone size: NA
J gene: TRBJ2-7
D gene: TRBD2
CDR3 protein: CSAIAPTSGAYEQYF
CDR3 DNA: TGCAGTGCTATAGCCCCGACTAGCGGGGCCTACGAGCAGTACTTC

V gene: TRBV24-1
clone size: few
J gene: TRBJ2-3
D gene: NA
CDR3 protein: CATSVSDTRYF
CDR3 DNA: TGTGCCACCAGTGTTTCAGATACGCGGTATTTT

V gene: TRBV6-1
clone size: NA
J gene: TRBJ1-1
D gene: NA
CDR3 protein: CASSEPRPLNTEAFF
CDR3 DNA: TGTGCCAGCAGTGAACCAAGACCCTTGAACACTGAAGCTTTCTTT

V gene: TRBV5-1
clone size: few
J gene: TRBJ2-1
D gene: NA
CDR3 protein: CASGVGGTNEQFF
CDR3 DNA: TGCGCCAGCGGCGTCGGCGGCACGAATGAGCAGTTCTTC

V gene: TRBV18
clone size: NA
J gene: TRBJ2-2
D gene: NA
CDR3 protein: CASSPPQNTGELFF
CDR3 DNA: TGTGCCAGCTCACCACCTCAGAACACCGGGGAGCTGTTTTTT

V gene: TRBV24-1
clone size: once
J gene: TRBJ1-5
D gene: NA
CDR3 protein: CATSGTGPINQPQHF
CDR3 DNA: TGTGCCACCAGTGGCACAGGGCCCATCAATCAGCCCCAGCATTTT

V gene: TRBV27
clone size: NA
J gene: TRBJ1-2
D gene: NA
CDR3 protein: CASSTTTEGYTF
CDR3 DNA: TGTGCCAGCAGTACCACGACTGAAGGCTACACCTTC

V gene: TRBV9
clone size: many
J gene: TRBJ2-7
D gene: NA
CDR3 protein: CASSVELGSYEQYF
CDR3 DNA: TGTGCCAGCAGCGTAGAGCTGGGCTCCTACGAGCAGTACTTC

V gene: TRBV7-2
clone size: NA
J gene: TRBJ2-7
D gene: TRBD2
CDR3 protein: CASSLPPLAGGYEQYF
CDR3 DNA: TGTGCCAGCAGCTTGCCCCCACTAGCGGGAGGTTACGAGCAGTACTTC

V gene: TRBV5-1
clone size: NA
J gene: TRBJ2-1
D gene: TRBD1
CDR3 protein: CASSLQGESYNEQFF
CDR3 DNA: TGCGCCAGCAGCCTACAGGGGGAATCATACAATGAGCAGTTCTTC

V gene: TRBV7-2
clone size: NA
J gene: TRBJ2-1
D gene: NA
CDR3 protein: CASNGAPSSYNEQFF
CDR3 DNA: TGTGCCAGCAACGGGGCCCCGAGCTCCTACAATGAGCAGTTCTTC

V gene: TRBV6-2/TRBV6-3
clone size: few
J gene: TRBJ2-1
D gene: TRBD2
CDR3 protein: CASRKLAGENEQFF
CDR3 DNA: TGTGCCAGCAGGAAACTAGCGGGAGAGAATGAGCAGTTCTTC

V gene: TRBV5-1
clone size: NA
J gene: TRBJ2-4
D gene: NA
CDR3 protein: CASSLTQGRLQYF
CDR3 DNA: TGCGCCAGCAGCTTGACGCAGGGTAGACTTCAGTACTTC

V gene: TRBV6-2/TRBV6-3
clone size: NA
J gene: TRBJ1-6
D gene: NA
CDR3 protein: CASSSHGRGGNSPLHF
CDR3 DNA: TGTGCCAGCAGTTCCCACGGCAGGGGTGGTAATTCACCCCTCCACTTT

V gene: TRBV20-1
clone size: NA
J gene: TRBJ2-1
D gene: TRBD2
CDR3 protein: CSACRLAGNEQFF
CDR3 DNA: TGCAGTGCTTGTAGACTAGCGGGGAATGAGCAGTTCTTC

V gene: TRBV29-1
clone size: NA
J gene: TRBJ2-6
D gene: NA
CDR3 protein: CSGYRAGANVLTF
CDR3 DNA: TGCAGCGGTTACAGGGCTGGGGCCAACGTCCTGACTTTC

V gene: TRBV10-3
clone size: few
J gene: TRBJ2-7
D gene: TRBD1
CDR3 protein: CAISEAQGAEQYF
CDR3 DNA: TGTGCCATCAGTGAGGCACAGGGGGCGGAACAGTACTTC

V gene: TRBV20-1
clone size: few
J gene: TRBJ2-7
D gene: TRBD2
CDR3 protein: CSAWPSGIYEQYF
CDR3 DNA: TGCAGTGCGTGGCCTAGCGGTATTTACGAGCAGTACTTC

V gene: TRBV7-2
clone size: few
J gene: TRBJ2-7
D gene: TRBD2
CDR3 protein: CASSPSAGGLYEQYF
CDR3 DNA: TGTGCCAGCAGCCCCTCAGCGGGAGGTTTGTACGAGCAGTACTTC

V gene: TRBV6-2/TRBV6-3
clone size: NA
J gene: TRBJ2-5
D gene: TRBD2
CDR3 protein: CASSTSELKETQYF
CDR3 DNA: TGTGCCAGCAGCACTAGCGAGTTAAAAGAGACCCAGTACTTC

V gene: TRBV27
clone size: NA
J gene: TRBJ2-5
D gene: NA
CDR3 protein: CASSLNRAGETQYF
CDR3 DNA: TGTGCCAGCAGTTTGAACAGGGCAGGGGAGACCCAGTACTTC

V gene: TRBV4-3
clone size: many
J gene: TRBJ2-7
D gene: TRBD1
CDR3 protein: CASSQDEGTGSEQYF
CDR3 DNA: TGCGCCAGCAGCCAAGATGAAGGGACAGGCTCCGAGCAGTACTTC

V gene: TRBV15
clone size: few
J gene: TRBJ2-1
D gene: TRBD2
CDR3 protein: CATSKDLIAGGVEQFF
CDR3 DNA: TGTGCCACCAGCAAAGACCTTATAGCGGGAGGAGTTGAGCAGTTCTTC

V gene: TRBV11-2
clone size: few
J gene: TRBJ2-7
D gene: NA
CDR3 protein: CASSLQQGPIYEQYF
CDR3 DNA: TGTGCCAGCAGCCTCCAACAGGGACCGATTTACGAGCAGTACTTC

V gene: TRBV9
clone size: NA
J gene: TRBJ2-1
D gene: TRBD2
CDR3 protein: CASSVASGLGQETQFF
CDR3 DNA: TGTGCCAGCAGCGTAGCATCAGGACTAGGGCAAGAGACCCAGTTCTTC